This T cell receptor (beta chain) emerged from a study of T-cell reconstitution after alpha-beta-depleted transplantation in children. This CDR3 contains 15 residues. The V gene lost 2 bases and the J gene lost 6 bases, with 14 bases spanning the gap. Findings and limits, study-wide: Expanded clones from the graft, numbering several hundred, reportedly supplied alpha-beta T cells about two months after transplant. Surviving recipient T cells and thymic progenitors underlay high day-60 TCRbeta diversity in some patients. A year post-transplant, T-cell counts and diversity derived mostly from newly produced T cells.

TCRbeta library preparation incorporated unique molecular identifiers. Using its own MiXCR run on the PCR reads, TCRdb lists one record per CDR3 protein. The sample carries 250,000 to 300,000 distinct CDR3 sequences, nearly 8% recorded once. Many counts were recorded for this clonotype. Its antigen is still unknown. The sample was peripheral blood, taken 360 days after TCRalphabeta/CD19-depleted stem cell transplant. The receptor was derived from a female patient under 10 years old who had a stem cell transplant for Fanconi anemia, so the T cells may come from the graft donor. The rearrangement uses TRBV12-3 or TRBV12-4 and TRBJ2-1; D unresolved. The CDR3 sequence is CASSLMHGASNEQFF. CDR3 nucleotide sequence: TGTGCCAGCAGTTTAATGCACGGCGCTTCCAATGAGCAGTTCTTC.